The 9 T cell receptor beta chains in this list originate from one sample, sequenced in a study of T cell responses to AZD1222 COVID-19 vaccine. Profiled with immunoSEQ multiplex PCR; TCRdb holds only in-frame clones, not every one. Among 100,000 to 150,000 clones listed, approximately 92% were seen once. Specimen: peripheral blood, collected 28 days after the second AZD1222 dose. These receptors were collected from an adult who received the AZD1222 COVID-19 vaccine.

This chain joins TRBV9 and TRBJ1-3; 7 bases map to TRBD1. CDR1 is SGDLS, CDR2 YYNGEE, per germline. J gave up 0 bases and V 3 bases, and 9 bases lay outside the gene matches. The CDR3 runs to 17 residues. Here the CDR3 DNA reads TGTGCCAGCAGCGCGTCCGGGACAGCCGACTCTGGAAACACCATATATTTT. It is translated as CASSASGTADSGNTIYF. Full variable domain (remainder filled in from reference TRBV9 and TRBJ1-3): DSGVTQTPKHLITATGQRVTLRCSPRSGDLSVYWYQQSLDQGLQFLIQYYNGEERAKGNILERFSAQQFPDLHSELNLSSLELGDSALYFCASSASGTADSGNTIYFGEGSWLTVV.

V usage is TRBV7-2 and J usage is TRBJ1-2; D gene unclear. This CDR3 is built from 12 residues. Trimming left V 5 bases short and J 4 bases short, with 8 bases between. The germline CDR1 and CDR2 sequences are SGHTA and FQGNSA. This CDR3 reads CASSHGVYGYTF. The DNA of the CDR3 is TGTGCCAGCAGCCACGGTGTCTATGGCTACACCTTC.

The V and J genes are TRBV3-1 (or the pseudogene TRBV3-2) and TRBJ1-2, with TRBD1 matching over 9 bases. CDR1 is LGHDT and CDR2 is YNNKEL in the germline V gene (reference sequence). The CDR3 is 12 residues long. V shed 5 bases and J 13 bases; nucleotides not matched to a gene: 8. CDR3 protein: CASSLRTGEVTF. CDR3 nucleotide sequence: TGTGCCAGCAGCTTACGGACAGGGGAGGTCACCTTC.

The chain links TRBV7-2 to TRBJ2-2; 8 bases agree with TRBD1. The CDR3 is 16 amino acids. Germline CDR1 and CDR2: SGHTA and FQGNSA. J gave up 3 bases and V 6 bases, and 9 bases lay outside the gene matches. In nucleotides, the CDR3 is TGTGCCAGCAGAGCCCCCGGGACAGGATACACCGGGGAGCTGTTTTTT. Translation gives CASRAPGTGYTGELFF. The whole variable domain, filled in from reference TRBV7-2 and TRBJ2-2, reads GAGVSQSPSNKVTEKGKDVELRCDPISGHTALYWYRQSLGQGLEFLIYFQGNSAPDKSGLPSDRFSAERTGGSVSTLTIQRTQQEDSAVYLCASRAPGTGYTGELFFGEGSRLTVL.

V and J are TRBV27 and TRBJ1-2; D may be TRBD1 (5 bases). The CDR3 extends over 13 amino acids. Germline CDR1 MNHEY, CDR2 SMNVEV (reference sequence). The germline V and J ends were trimmed by 2 bases and 7 bases, with 11 bases remaining between them. CDR3 in amino acids: CASSLGRGAGYTF. The CDR3 coding sequence is TGTGCCAGCAGTTTAGGTAGGGGAGCTGGCTACACCTTC.

The chain uses TRBV20-1 and TRBJ2-5; no reliable D call. The CDR3 has 15 residues. V was pared by 3 bases and J by 5 bases, with 19 bases between. The germline CDR1 and CDR2 sequences are DFQATT and SNEGSKA (reference sequence). CDR3 sequence (DNA): TGCAGTGCTAGTTACCCGGGCCCCCCGCGGGAGACCCAGTACTTC. It is translated as CSASYPGPPRETQYF.

The chain is built from TRBV7-9 and TRBJ1-1; D is possibly TRBD1 (6 bases). Germline CDR1 SEHNR, CDR2 FQNEAQ (reference sequence). This CDR3 is 17 amino acids long. Trimming cost V 5 bases and J 3 bases, with 22 bases left between them. In DNA, the CDR3 is TGTGCCAGCAGCCTTGGACAGCAGGCTGGGGGGTACACTGAAGCTTTCTTT. This translates into CASSLGQQAGGYTEAFF.

V usage is TRBV11-2 and J usage is TRBJ1-1, with D hard to call. V lost 2 bases and J lost 3, with 10 bases in between. CDR3 length equals 14 residues. Germline V gene data show CDR1 as SGHAT and CDR2 as FQNNGV. This chain's CDR3 is CASSLLGVDTEAFF. CDR3 DNA sequence: TGTGCCAGCAGCTTATTGGGTGTGGACACTGAAGCTTTCTTT.

V is TRBV28 and J is TRBJ2-3; D is ambiguous. V was cut by 4 bases and J by 4 bases, with 9 bases left in between. The CDR3 runs 13 residues. CDR1 is MDHEN and CDR2 is SYDVKM in the germline V gene. CDR3: CASSWTGPDTQYF. The CDR3 DNA reads as TGTGCCAGCAGTTGGACGGGCCCAGATACGCAGTATTTT.